This entry concerns a single T cell receptor (beta chain). Its antigen is unidentified. Trimming stripped 0 bases from V and 7 bases from J, with 9 bases between. There are 13 residues in the CDR3. Germline V gene data show CDR1 as LGHNA and CDR2 as YSLEER. The data originate from a study of T cells in Graves' hyperthyroidism and ophthalmopathy. About the study: Any treatment followed the collection of peripheral blood at initial diagnosis. The study's findings and limits: Model output signaled ophthalmopathy a median 6.5 months ahead of onset.

Amplification targeted TCR beta CDR3 regions from RNA transcripts. The study used the HTBI primer set for a first-round RT-PCR of the TCR CDR3. TCRdb used MiXCR to reprocess the multiplex PCR reads, holding one entry per CDR3 protein. Among some 500,000 distinct CDR3 sequences listed, roughly 15% were seen once. Input material: blood. The origin of this receptor is a woman in her 30s with Graves' ophthalmopathy. The V call is TRBV4-3, the J call TRBJ1-1; maybe TRBD1 (5 bases). DNA for the CDR3: TGCGCCAGCAGCCAAGAATGGGGGGGTGAAGCTTTCTTT. Its translation is CASSQEWGGEAFF.